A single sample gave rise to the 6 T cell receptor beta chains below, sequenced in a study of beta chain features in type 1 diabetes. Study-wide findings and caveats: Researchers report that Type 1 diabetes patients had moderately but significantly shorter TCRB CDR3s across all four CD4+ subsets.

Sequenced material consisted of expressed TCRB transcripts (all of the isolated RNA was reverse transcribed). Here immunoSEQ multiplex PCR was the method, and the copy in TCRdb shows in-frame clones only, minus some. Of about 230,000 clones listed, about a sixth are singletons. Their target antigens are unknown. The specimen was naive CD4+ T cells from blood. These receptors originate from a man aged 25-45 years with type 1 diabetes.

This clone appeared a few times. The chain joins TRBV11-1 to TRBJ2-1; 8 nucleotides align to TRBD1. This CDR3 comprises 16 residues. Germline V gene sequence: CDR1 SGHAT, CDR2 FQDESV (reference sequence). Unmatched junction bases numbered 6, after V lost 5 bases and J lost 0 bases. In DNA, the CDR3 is TGTGCCAGCAGCGCTAGGACAGGGTTCTCCTACAATGAGCAGTTCTTC. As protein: CASSARTGFSYNEQFF.

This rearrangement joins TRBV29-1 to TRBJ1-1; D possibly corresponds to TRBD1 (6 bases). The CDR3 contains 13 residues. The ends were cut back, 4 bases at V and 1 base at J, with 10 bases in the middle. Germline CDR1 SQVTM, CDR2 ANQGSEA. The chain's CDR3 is CSVVGGGNTEAFF. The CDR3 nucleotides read TGCAGCGTTGTTGGGGGCGGGAACACTGAAGCTTTCTTT.

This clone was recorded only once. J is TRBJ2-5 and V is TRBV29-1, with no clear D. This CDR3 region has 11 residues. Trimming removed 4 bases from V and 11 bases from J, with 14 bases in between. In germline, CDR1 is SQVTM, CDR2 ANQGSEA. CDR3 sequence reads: CSVAHLQEQYF. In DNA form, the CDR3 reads TGCAGCGTTGCACATCTCCAGGAGCAGTACTTC.

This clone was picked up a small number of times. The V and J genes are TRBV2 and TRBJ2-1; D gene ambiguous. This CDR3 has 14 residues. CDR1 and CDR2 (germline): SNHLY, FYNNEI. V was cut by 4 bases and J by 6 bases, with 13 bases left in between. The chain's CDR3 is CASSVNFLFNEQFF. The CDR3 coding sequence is TGTGCCAGCAGTGTAAATTTCCTTTTCAATGAGCAGTTCTTC.

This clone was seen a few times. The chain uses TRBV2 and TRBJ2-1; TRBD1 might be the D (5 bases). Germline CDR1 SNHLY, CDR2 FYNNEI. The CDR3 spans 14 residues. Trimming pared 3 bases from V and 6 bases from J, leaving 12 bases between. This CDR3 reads CASSDTRGINEQFF. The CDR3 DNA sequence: TGTGCCAGCAGTGACACAAGGGGTATCAATGAGCAGTTCTTC. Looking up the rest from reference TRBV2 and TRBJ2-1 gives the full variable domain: EPEVTQTPSHQVTQMGQEVILRCVPISNHLYFYWYRQILGQKVEFLVSFYNNEISEKSEIFDDQFSVERPDGSNFTLKIRSTKLEDSAMYFCASSDTRGINEQFFGPGTRLTVL.

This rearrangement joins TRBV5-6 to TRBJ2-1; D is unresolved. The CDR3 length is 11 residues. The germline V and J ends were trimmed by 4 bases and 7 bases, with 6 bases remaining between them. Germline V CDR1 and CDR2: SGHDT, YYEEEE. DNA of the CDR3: TGTGCCAGCAGCCAAGGGAATGAGCAGTTCTTC. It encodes CASSQGNEQFF.